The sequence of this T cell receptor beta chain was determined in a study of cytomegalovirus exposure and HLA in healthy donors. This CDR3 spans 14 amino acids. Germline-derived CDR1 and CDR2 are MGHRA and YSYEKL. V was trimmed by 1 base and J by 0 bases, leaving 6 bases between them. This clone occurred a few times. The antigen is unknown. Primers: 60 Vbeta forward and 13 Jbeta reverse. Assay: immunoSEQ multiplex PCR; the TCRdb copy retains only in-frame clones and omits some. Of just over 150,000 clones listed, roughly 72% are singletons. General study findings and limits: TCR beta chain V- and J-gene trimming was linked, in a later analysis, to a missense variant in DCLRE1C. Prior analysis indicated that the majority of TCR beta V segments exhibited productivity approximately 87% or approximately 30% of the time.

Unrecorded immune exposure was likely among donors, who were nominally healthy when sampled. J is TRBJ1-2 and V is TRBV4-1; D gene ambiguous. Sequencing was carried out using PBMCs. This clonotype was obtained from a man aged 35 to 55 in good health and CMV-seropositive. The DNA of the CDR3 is TGCGCCAGCAGCCAAGTCCAATCTAACTATGGCTACACCTTC. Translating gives CASSQVQSNYGYTF.